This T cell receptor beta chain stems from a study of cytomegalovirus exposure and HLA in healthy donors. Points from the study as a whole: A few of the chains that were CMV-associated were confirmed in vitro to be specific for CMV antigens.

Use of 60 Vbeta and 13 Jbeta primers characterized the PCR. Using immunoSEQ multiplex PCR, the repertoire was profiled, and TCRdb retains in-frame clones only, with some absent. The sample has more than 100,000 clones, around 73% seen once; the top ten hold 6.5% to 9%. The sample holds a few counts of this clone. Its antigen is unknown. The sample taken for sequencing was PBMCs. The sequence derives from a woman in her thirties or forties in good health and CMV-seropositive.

The CDR3, as DNA: TGCAGTGCTAGAGGGGGGGATGAGCAGTTCTTC. This gives the protein CSARGGDEQFF. The V gene is TRBV20-1, the J gene TRBJ2-1; D possibly corresponds to TRBD2 (6 bases). The germline CDR1 and CDR2 sequences are DFQATT and SNEGSKA (reference sequence). This CDR3 comprises 11 residues. Trimming left V 1 base short and J 8 bases short, with 6 bases between.